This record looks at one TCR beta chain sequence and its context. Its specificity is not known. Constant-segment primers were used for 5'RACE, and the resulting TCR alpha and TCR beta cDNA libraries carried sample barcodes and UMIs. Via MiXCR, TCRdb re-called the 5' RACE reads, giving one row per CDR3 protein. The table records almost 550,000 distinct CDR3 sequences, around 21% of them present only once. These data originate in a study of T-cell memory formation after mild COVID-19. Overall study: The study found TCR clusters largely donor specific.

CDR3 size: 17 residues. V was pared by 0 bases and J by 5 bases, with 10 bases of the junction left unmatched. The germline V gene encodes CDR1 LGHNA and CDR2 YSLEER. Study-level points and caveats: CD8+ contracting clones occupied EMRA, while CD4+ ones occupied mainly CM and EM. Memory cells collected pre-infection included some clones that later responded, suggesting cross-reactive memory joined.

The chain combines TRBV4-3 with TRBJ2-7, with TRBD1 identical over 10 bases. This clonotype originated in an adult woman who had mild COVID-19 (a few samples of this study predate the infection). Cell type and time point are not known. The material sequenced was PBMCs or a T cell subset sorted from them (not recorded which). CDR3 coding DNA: TGCGCCAGCAGCCAAGAAGCCCGGGACAGGGGTGACGACGAGCAGTACTTC. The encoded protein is CASSQEARDRGDDEQYF.